Shown below are 14 T cell receptor beta chains from a single sample sequenced in a study of blood T cell repertoires in COVID-19. Profiled with immunoSEQ multiplex PCR; TCRdb holds only in-frame clones, not every one. The sample contains 65,000 to 85,000 clones, roughly nine tenths of which appear only once. Input material: peripheral blood. These TCRs come from a man aged 45-60 years with active COVID-19.

CDR3: CASSLGQSSNQPQHF. The CDR3 nucleotides are TGCGCCAGCAGCTTGGGGCAGTCGAGCAATCAGCCCCAGCATTTT. The V call is TRBV5-1, the J call TRBJ1-5; the D is unclear. This CDR3 has 15 residues. V was cut by 0 bases and J by 1 base, with 8 bases left in between. The germline V gene encodes CDR1 SGHRS and CDR2 YFSETQ.

This clone was picked up one time. This chain links TRBV2 with TRBJ1-2; 8 bases fit TRBD1. The V segment lost 1 base and the J segment 7 bases; nucleotides outside the gene matches: 5. In germline, CDR1 is SNHLY, CDR2 FYNNEI. The CDR3 loop spans 14 amino acids. The chain's CDR3 is CASSEGTGITGYTF. CDR3 DNA sequence: TGTGCCAGCAGTGAAGGGACAGGGATTACTGGCTACACCTTC.

The V and J genes are TRBV7-9 and TRBJ2-2; D might be TRBD2 (6 bases). Germline lookup yields CDR1 SEHNR and CDR2 FQNEAQ (reference sequence). V lost 0 bases, J lost 1 base, and 9 bases lay in between. The CDR3 runs to 16 residues. CDR3 coding DNA: TGTGCCAGCAGCTTAGCGTACGGGGGGAACACCGGGGAGCTGTTTTTT. The encoded protein is CASSLAYGGNTGELFF.

The sample holds one count of this clone. The chain carries TRBV7-2 and TRBJ2-5, with TRBD1 matching 7 bases. The trim removed 1 base at V and 1 base at J, leaving 3 bases unmatched. The germline CDR1 and CDR2 sequences are SGHTA and FQGNSA. The length of the CDR3 is 15 residues. DNA for the CDR3: TGTGCCAGCAGCTTAGAGGGGGCAATCCAAGAGACCCAGTACTTC. The encoded protein is CASSLEGAIQETQYF.

The chain carries TRBV19 and TRBJ1-6; TRBD1 matches 9 bases. CDR3 size: 16 residues. CDR1 and CDR2 (germline): LNHDA, SQIVND (reference sequence). The V segment lost 4 bases and the J segment 8 bases; nucleotides outside the gene matches: 9. CDR3 sequence reads: CASSTGGGTGHSPLHF. CDR3 DNA: TGTGCCAGTAGTACAGGGGGGGGGACAGGGCATTCACCCCTCCACTTT.

The V call is TRBV5-6, the J call TRBJ2-5; no reliable D call. CDR3 length: 15 residues. Germline-derived CDR1 and CDR2 are SGHDT and YYEEEE. The germline V and J ends were trimmed by 1 base and 2 bases, with 12 bases remaining between them. DNA of the CDR3: TGTGCCAGCAGCTTGCCCAGAAATTATCAAGAGACCCAGTACTTC. This codes for CASSLPRNYQETQYF.

This clone appeared a few times. The chain recombines TRBV3-1 (or the pseudogene TRBV3-2) with TRBJ2-2, with D tentatively TRBD2 (5 bases). Trimming stripped 3 bases from V and 3 bases from J, with 11 bases between. The CDR3 has 15 amino acids. Germline CDR1 and CDR2: LGHDT and YNNKEL (reference sequence). CDR3 coding DNA: TGTGCCAGCAGCCAGGGTAGCGCGCACACCGGGGAGCTGTTTTTT. It codes for CASSQGSAHTGELFF.

J is TRBJ2-3 and V is TRBV4-3; possibly TRBD2 for D (6 bases). V was clipped by 1 base and J by 5 bases, with 7 bases between them. From germline, CDR1 is LGHNA and CDR2 YSLEER. The CDR3 spans 13 residues. The CDR3 reads CASSQGLEDTQYF. In nucleotides, the CDR3 is TGCGCCAGCAGCCAAGGACTAGAAGATACGCAGTATTTT.

This chain joins TRBV6-6 and TRBJ1-5, with D possibly matching TRBD1 (5 bases). Trimming took off 4 bases at V and 10 bases at J, with 17 bases between the two ends. This CDR3 is built from 14 residues. Germline V gene data show CDR1 as MNHNY and CDR2 as SVGAGI (reference sequence). CDR3 sequence: CASSFPGGVYPQHF. The CDR3 DNA follows: TGTGCCAGCAGTTTCCCTGGAGGGGTGTATCCCCAGCATTTT.

The chain employs TRBV6-4 and TRBJ2-7, with 8 bases identical to TRBD1. The germline V gene has CDR1 MRHNA and CDR2 SNTAGT. Losses at the gene ends were 5 bases for V and 4 bases for J; bases not matched to a gene: 16. The CDR3 sequence is 17 residues long. CDR3 coding DNA: TGTGCCAGCAGTAGATCCCGATCCGGGACAGGTCCTTACGAGCAGTACTTC. Its protein product is CASSRSRSGTGPYEQYF.

The chain couples TRBV19 to TRBJ1-1; D not certain. V shed 7 bases and J shed 0 bases, with 15 bases lying between them. Germline V gives CDR1 LNHDA, CDR2 SQIVND (reference sequence). The CDR3 length is 15 residues. Here the CDR3 reads CASTLTGKMNTEAFF. In DNA form, the CDR3 reads TGTGCCAGTACCCTCACCGGTAAGATGAACACTGAAGCTTTCTTT.

This clone appeared a single time. The J gene is TRBJ1-4, the V gene TRBV20-1; D gene uncertain. The ends were cut back, 3 bases at V and 7 bases at J, with 12 bases in the middle. The germline CDR1 and CDR2 sequences are DFQATT and SNEGSKA (reference sequence). The CDR3 runs 13 residues. The CDR3 bases are TGCAGTGCTAGTCAGGTCTTAGGTGAAAAACTGTTTTTT. It yields the protein CSASQVLGEKLFF.

V and J are TRBV25-1 and TRBJ1-3, with TRBD1 as a possible D gene (5 bases). Between the trimmed V and J ends, which lost 6 bases and 4 bases, there was a span of 7 bases. This CDR3 is built from 12 residues. Looked up from germline, CDR1 is MGHDK and CDR2 is SYGVNS. The CDR3 loop is CASRGPGNTIYF. The DNA of the CDR3 is TGTGCCAGCAGGGGGCCGGGAAACACCATATATTTT.

In the case of this clone: This sample includes further DNA sequences coding for the same CDR3. In DNA, the CDR3 is TGTGCCAGCAGTGCACAGGGGCTCGGTGGCTACACCTTC. This gives the protein CASSAQGLGGYTF. V and J are TRBV12-3 or TRBV12-4 and TRBJ1-2; 7 bases align to TRBD1. The CDR3 totals 13 residues. The V and J ends lost 5 bases and 7 bases, in that order; junction bases with no gene match: 7.